The rows below give T cell receptor beta chains drawn from one sample of a study of blood T cell repertoires in COVID-19. Sequenced by immunoSEQ multiplex PCR; TCRdb stores in-frame clones only, minus some. The data hold 120,000 to 150,000 clones, with around 80% observed a single time. The sequenced sample was peripheral blood. The receptors were sampled from a man aged 60-69 years with acute or convalescent COVID-19. Each CDR3 is given with its conserved first and last residue. The order of the fields is clone size, V gene, D gene, J gene, CDR3 DNA, CDR3 protein. A D gene is named only where the DNA matches it firmly. Expanded clones get a size class; other rows say once, few or many, or leave the size out.

clone size: few; V gene: TRBV5-4; D gene: TRBD1; J gene: TRBJ2-7; CDR3 DNA: TGTGCCAGCAGCTTACAGGGGTACGAGCAGTACTTC; CDR3 protein: CASSLQGYEQYF
clone size: .; V gene: TRBV27; D gene: TRBD1; J gene: TRBJ1-5; CDR3 DNA: TGTGCCAGCAGTCTACGGACAGGCGGCAATCAGCCCCAGCATTTT; CDR3 protein: CASSLRTGGNQPQHF
clone size: .; V gene: TRBV4-2; D gene: .; J gene: TRBJ1-2; CDR3 DNA: TGTGCCAGCAGCCAAGATCGAGCGGAGTCCTATGGCTACACCTTC; CDR3 protein: CASSQDRAESYGYTF
clone size: .; V gene: TRBV5-1; D gene: TRBD2; J gene: TRBJ2-1; CDR3 DNA: TGCGCCAGCCGCTCGCTAGCGGACCTCTACAATGAGCAGTTCTTC; CDR3 protein: CASRSLADLYNEQFF
clone size: few; V gene: TRBV6-6; D gene: TRBD1; J gene: TRBJ1-2; CDR3 DNA: TGTGCCAGCAGTTATTGGACAGGGCAGGGCTATGGCTACACCTTC; CDR3 protein: CASSYWTGQGYGYTF
clone size: .; V gene: TRBV28; D gene: TRBD1; J gene: TRBJ1-1; CDR3 DNA: TGTGCCAGCAGTTTACTTGGGACAGGGGGAGCTTTCTTT; CDR3 protein: CASSLLGTGGAFF
clone size: .; V gene: TRBV18; D gene: .; J gene: TRBJ2-3; CDR3 DNA: TGTGCCAGCTCAGGGCAATACGGCACAGATACGCAGTATTTT; CDR3 protein: CASSGQYGTDTQYF
clone size: .; V gene: TRBV5-1; D gene: TRBD2; J gene: TRBJ2-7; CDR3 DNA: TGCGCCAGCAGCTCCCGCTCCGGGACTAGCGGGAGAGGCTACGAGCAGTACTTC; CDR3 protein: CASSSRSGTSGRGYEQYF
clone size: .; V gene: TRBV4-3; D gene: .; J gene: TRBJ2-2; CDR3 DNA: TGCGCCAGCAGCCAGGGCACTCGCGGGGAGCTGTTTTTT; CDR3 protein: CASSQGTRGELFF
clone size: .; V gene: TRBV5-4; D gene: TRBD2; J gene: TRBJ2-7; CDR3 DNA: TGTGCCAGCAGCTCGGGACTAGCGGGAGGCGCCTACGAGCAGTACTTC; CDR3 protein: CASSSGLAGGAYEQYF
clone size: .; V gene: TRBV6-6; D gene: TRBD2; J gene: TRBJ2-7; CDR3 DNA: TGTGCCAGCAGTTACTTGGCGGGAGAGGCCTACGAGCAGTACTTC; CDR3 protein: CASSYLAGEAYEQYF
clone size: .; V gene: TRBV3-1/TRBV3-2; D gene: .; J gene: TRBJ1-2; CDR3 DNA: TGTGCCAGCAGCCAAGACCGGGACACCCCTGGGCGCACCTTC; CDR3 protein: CASSQDRDTPGRTF
clone size: .; V gene: TRBV7-2; D gene: .; J gene: TRBJ1-5; CDR3 DNA: TGTGCCAGCAGCAGTGGGGGGTCCCTAAATCAGCCCCAGCATTTT; CDR3 protein: CASSSGGSLNQPQHF
clone size: .; V gene: TRBV6-5; D gene: .; J gene: TRBJ2-4; CDR3 DNA: TGTGCCAGCGGGCTAGCCAAAAACATTCAGTACTTC; CDR3 protein: CASGLAKNIQYF
clone size: .; V gene: TRBV28; D gene: .; J gene: TRBJ1-5; CDR3 DNA: TGTGCCAGCAGTCCGATATACACAGGGAGCGATCAGCCCCAGCATTTT; CDR3 protein: CASSPIYTGSDQPQHF
clone size: .; V gene: TRBV4-3; D gene: .; J gene: TRBJ1-4; CDR3 DNA: TGCGCCAGCAGCCAAGGGGACACGTTGGGTGCAACTAATGAAAAACTGTTTTTT; CDR3 protein: CASSQGDTLGATNEKLFF
clone size: once; V gene: TRBV2; D gene: TRBD1; J gene: TRBJ2-3; CDR3 DNA: TGTGTTCTTGGACCTACAGGGGGAAGCACAGATACGCAGTATTTT; CDR3 protein: CVLGPTGGSTDTQYF
clone size: few; V gene: TRBV7-8; D gene: .; J gene: TRBJ1-4; CDR3 DNA: TGTGCCAGCAGCTTAGCCGGGGGGACGGTTGGGAAACTGTTTTTT; CDR3 protein: CASSLAGGTVGKLFF
clone size: .; V gene: TRBV5-4; D gene: .; J gene: TRBJ1-4; CDR3 DNA: TGTGCCAGCAGCTTGGGAGTAGGGAGTAATGAAAAACTGTTTTTT; CDR3 protein: CASSLGVGSNEKLFF
clone size: few; V gene: TRBV9; D gene: TRBD2; J gene: TRBJ2-1; CDR3 DNA: TGTGCCAGCAGCGTAGTAGGCGGGGGTGAGCAGTTCTTC; CDR3 protein: CASSVVGGGEQFF
clone size: .; V gene: TRBV6-5; D gene: .; J gene: TRBJ1-3; CDR3 DNA: TGTGCCAGCAGTTACTCGCAGGGAAGTGGAAACACCATATATTTT; CDR3 protein: CASSYSQGSGNTIYF
clone size: .; V gene: TRBV20-1; D gene: TRBD2; J gene: TRBJ2-1; CDR3 DNA: TGCAGTGCTAGTCCGGGACTAGCCTACAATGAGCAGTTCTTC; CDR3 protein: CSASPGLAYNEQFF
clone size: .; V gene: TRBV9; D gene: TRBD1; J gene: TRBJ1-3; CDR3 DNA: TGTGCCAGCAGCACACAGGGGGCTGCCGGAAACACCATATATTTT; CDR3 protein: CASSTQGAAGNTIYF
clone size: .; V gene: TRBV6-5; D gene: .; J gene: TRBJ2-5; CDR3 DNA: TGTGCCAGCTGGCGGGGCTGGGGGGAGACCCAGTACTTC; CDR3 protein: CASWRGWGETQYF